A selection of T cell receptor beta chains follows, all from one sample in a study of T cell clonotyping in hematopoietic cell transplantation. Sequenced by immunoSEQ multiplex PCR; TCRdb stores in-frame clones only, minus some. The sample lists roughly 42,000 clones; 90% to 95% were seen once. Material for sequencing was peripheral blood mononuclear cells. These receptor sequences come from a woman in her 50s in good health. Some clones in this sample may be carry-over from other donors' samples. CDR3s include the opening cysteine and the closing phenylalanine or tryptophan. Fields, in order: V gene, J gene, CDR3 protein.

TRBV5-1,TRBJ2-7,CASSTGTGGYEQYF
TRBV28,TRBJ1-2,CASSLRAANYGYTF
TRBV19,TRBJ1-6,CASSIQGGDNSPLHF
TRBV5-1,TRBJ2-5,CASSSTSGGDGETQYF
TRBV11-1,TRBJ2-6,CATSLAGANVLTF
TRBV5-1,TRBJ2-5,CASSLVGGVETQYF
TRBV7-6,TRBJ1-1,CASSLKLGTEAFF
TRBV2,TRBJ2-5,CASSEVRRQETQYF
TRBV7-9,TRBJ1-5,CASSSLGENQPQHF
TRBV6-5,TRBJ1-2,CAIRGGGTDYGYTF
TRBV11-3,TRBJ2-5,CASSLGRALGQETQYF
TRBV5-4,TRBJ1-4,CASSTQGSDEKLFF
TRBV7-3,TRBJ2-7,CASSLGRSDEQYF
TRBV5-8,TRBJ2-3,CASSLGAGTDTQYF
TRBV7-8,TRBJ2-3,CASSLGRTPFGDTQYF
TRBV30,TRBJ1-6,CAWSVKGQGGSPLHF
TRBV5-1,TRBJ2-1,CASSLASGSSYNEQFF
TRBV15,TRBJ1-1,CATSRDWAGDTEAFF
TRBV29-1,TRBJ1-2,CSVERDRGTYTF
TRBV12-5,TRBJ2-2,CASGPDVGGGGNTGELFF
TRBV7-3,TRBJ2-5,CASSLSLGSGETQYF
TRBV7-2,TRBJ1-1,CASSLAVRGGARTEAFF
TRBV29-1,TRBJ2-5,CSAHSGVGITQYF
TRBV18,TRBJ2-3,CASSPATDTQYF
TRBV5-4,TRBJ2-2,CASSLGGTGVAGELFF
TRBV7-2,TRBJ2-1,CASSLGRGGARNEQFF
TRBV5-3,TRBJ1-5,CARSFESGPHYQPQHF
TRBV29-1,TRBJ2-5,CSVDSSGALQETQYF
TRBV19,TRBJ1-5,CASSIPGGQPQHF
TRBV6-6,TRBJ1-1,CASTDSNRGPDTEAFF
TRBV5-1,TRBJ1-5,CASSPKRTGSNQPQHF
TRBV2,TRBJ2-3,CASSVSGGEDTQYF
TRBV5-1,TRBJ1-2,CASSLVGLVGYTF
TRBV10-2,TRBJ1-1,CASSEAGGGTEAFF
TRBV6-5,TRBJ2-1,CASSYSFRNNEQFF
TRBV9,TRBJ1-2,CASSGTVNYGYTF
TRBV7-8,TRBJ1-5,CASSEAWKRNQPQHF
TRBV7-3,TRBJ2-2,CASSSGQGAGELFF
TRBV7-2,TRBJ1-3,CASSLDSSGNTIYF
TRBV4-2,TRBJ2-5,CASSPGGGRETQYF
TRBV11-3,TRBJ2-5,CASSLVQETQYF
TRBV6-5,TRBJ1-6,CASSKGQPNSPLHF
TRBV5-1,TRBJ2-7,CASSLAGQTYEQYF
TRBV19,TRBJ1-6,CASQEGGHSPLHF
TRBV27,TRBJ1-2,CASSPSGVYGYTF
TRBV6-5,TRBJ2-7,CASSYDPGTAPYEQYF
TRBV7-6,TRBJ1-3,CASSRGGGQGNTIYF
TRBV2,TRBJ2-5,CASSDRGQETQYF
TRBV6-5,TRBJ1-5,CASRRTGDDQPQHF
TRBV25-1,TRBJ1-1,CASSPTGHGAFF
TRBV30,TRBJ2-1,CAWSVADSRSNEQFF
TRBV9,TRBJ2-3,CASSARPTDTQYF
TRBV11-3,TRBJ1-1,CASSLPGATEAFF
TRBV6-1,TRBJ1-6,CASSERGRLGSPLHF
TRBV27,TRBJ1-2,CASSFLRDRGPADGYTF
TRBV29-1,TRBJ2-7,CSVQSPERYEQYF
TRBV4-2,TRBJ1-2,CASSQETSLYGYTF
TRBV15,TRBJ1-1,CATSRDLGTGTSRPNTEAFF
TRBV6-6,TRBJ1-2,CASSYFGDGYTF